One sample yielded the 6 T cell receptor beta chains listed below, sequenced in a study of T cells in lung cancer brain metastases. Sequenced by immunoSEQ multiplex PCR; TCRdb stores in-frame clones only, minus some. The sample yields thousands of clones, 70% to 90% seen once. Sequencing used tumor tissue from the primary lung tumor. These TCRs come from a woman between 45 and 65 years old with non-small cell lung cancer.

This chain joins TRBV27 and TRBJ2-1; 7 bases match TRBD2. The CDR3 sequence is 16 residues long. V gave up 8 bases and J gave up 5 bases; unmatched junction bases: 15. Germline V lookup: CDR1 MNHEY, CDR2 SMNVEV (reference sequence). CDR3 sequence reads: CASSLIRGSANNEQFF. DNA for the CDR3: TGTGCCAGCTCTCTTATTCGCGGGAGCGCGAACAATGAGCAGTTCTTC.

The chain employs TRBV7-9 and TRBJ1-4; TRBD1 matches 7 bases. Germline CDR1 SEHNR, CDR2 FQNEAQ (reference sequence). This CDR3 has 13 residues. Losses at the gene ends were 4 bases for V and 5 bases for J; bases not matched to a gene: 1. The CDR3 region is CASSSGQNEKLFF. The CDR3 nucleotides read TGTGCCAGCAGCTCGGGACAGAATGAAAAACTGTTTTTT.

V and J are TRBV5-6 and TRBJ2-4; 10 positions agree with TRBD2. The CDR3 sequence is 14 residues long. The V segment lost 0 bases and the J segment 7 bases; nucleotides outside the gene matches: 1. Germline V lookup: CDR1 SGHDT, CDR2 YYEEEE. The CDR3 DNA is TGTGCCAGCAGCTTGGTGACTAGCGGGAACATTCAGTACTTC. Protein sequence: CASSLVTSGNIQYF.

The chain is built from TRBV29-1 and TRBJ2-1, with D unresolved. V was shortened by 6 bases and J by 0 bases, with 15 bases between the two germline ends. CDR1 and CDR2 from the germline V gene are SQVTM and ANQGSEA. The CDR3 has 15 amino acids. The CDR3 sequence: CSVSLGPSSYNEQFF. CDR3 nucleotides: TGCAGCGTCTCCCTCGGGCCGAGCTCCTACAATGAGCAGTTCTTC.

The genes are TRBV9 and TRBJ2-5; D remains ambiguous. V lost 5 bases to trimming and J lost 5 bases, with 16 bases between them. The CDR3 has 14 amino acids. Germline-derived CDR1 and CDR2 are SGDLS and YYNGEE. The CDR3 spells CASSTDPSLETQYF. CDR3 nucleotides: TGTGCCAGCAGTACGGACCCCAGCCTTGAGACCCAGTACTTC.

A few counts support this clone. V gene TRBV4-1 combines with J gene TRBJ1-5; D is unresolved. Germline CDR1 reads MGHRA; CDR2 reads YSYEKL. V gave up 5 bases and J gave up 1 base, with 18 bases separating them. The CDR3 covers 17 residues. The CDR3 region is CASSSHGSIWSNQPQHF. CDR3 nucleotides: TGCGCCAGCAGCTCCCACGGATCGATTTGGAGCAATCAGCCCCAGCATTTT.